This TCR beta chain was captured in a study of regulatory T cells in long-lasting Graves disease. Germline loops: CDR1 SGHDT, CDR2 YYEEEE. The CDR3 is made up of 16 amino acids. The V gene lost 0 bases and the J gene lost 3 bases, with 13 bases spanning the gap. CDR3 regions were amplified by Arm-PCR using iRepertoire HTBI primers to build TCR beta libraries. In TCRdb, the multiplex PCR reads were re-called with MiXCR into one record per CDR3 protein. In the table there are about 660,000 distinct CDR3 sequences, about 30% of which are singletons. Noted time point: persistent/refractory GD, antithyroid drugs over 5 years with positive TRAb. Construction of the TCR library relied on RNA isolated from PBMCs. From each patient, 8 to 10 milliliters of peripheral blood was drawn and collected into an EDTA anticoagulant tube.

The sequence was obtained from a female donor with Graves disease. This specimen consisted of peripheral blood mononuclear cells (PBMCs), obtained when the disease was refractory, from a patient treated with antithyroid drugs. The chain links TRBV5-6 to TRBJ1-3, with a tentative D call TRBD1 (5 bases). Here the CDR3 reads CASSLVAGSNGNTIYF. Written as DNA, the CDR3 is TGTGCCAGCAGCTTGGTTGCAGGGTCAAATGGAAACACCATATATTTT.